The 6 T cell receptor beta chains listed next were all sequenced from one sample in a study of CD8+ T cells in alopecia areata. Treatment reported: oral pan-JAK inhibitor, 5-10 mg twice daily. RNA, once extracted, was reverse transcribed into cDNA for use as the sequencing template. The repertoire was sequenced with immunoSEQ multiplex PCR; TCRdb's copy has only in-frame clones and lacks some. The sample has 200,000 to 250,000 clones; roughly 56% are singletons. The sample was CD4+ T cells sorted from blood, taken at week 4, from a patient treated with tofacitinib. All receptors derive from a human donor with alopecia areata.

The CDR3 region is CAWSVPAGGLNTEAFF. DNA for the CDR3: TGTGCCTGGAGTGTACCCGCCGGGGGGCTCAACACTGAAGCTTTCTTT. The V and J genes are TRBV30 and TRBJ1-1; possible D gene TRBD1, 6 bases. Germline V gene lookup returns CDR1 GTSNPN and CDR2 SVGIG (reference sequence). Trimming left V 0 bases short and J 2 bases short, with 16 bases between. The length of the CDR3 is 16 residues.

The J gene is TRBJ2-2, the V gene TRBV5-4; D gene unclear. V dropped 0 bases and J dropped 1 base, with 1 base sitting between them. The CDR3 loop spans 13 amino acids. From germline, CDR1 is SGHNT and CDR2 YYREEE (reference sequence). The CDR3 loop is CASSLGNTGELFF. CDR3 DNA sequence: TGTGCCAGCAGCTTGGGGAACACCGGGGAGCTGTTTTTT.

The V and J genes are TRBV15 and TRBJ1-3; D unresolved. Between the trimmed V and J ends, which lost 6 bases and 0 bases, there was a span of 15 bases. CDR1 and CDR2 from the germline V gene are LNHNV and YYDKDF (reference sequence). This CDR3 has 16 amino acids. The CDR3 DNA reads TGTGCCACCAGGAAAGGGCCCCAGAGCTCTGGAAACACCATATATTTT. Protein: CATRKGPQSSGNTIYF.

V is TRBV2 and J is TRBJ1-5; unclear D gene. The CDR3 sequence is 14 residues long. V lost 1 base to trimming and J lost 1 base, with 5 bases between them. In germline, CDR1 is SNHLY, CDR2 FYNNEI. Here the CDR3 reads CASSEGRSNQPQHF. CDR3 DNA: TGTGCCAGCAGTGAAGGGCGGAGCAATCAGCCCCAGCATTTT.

The V and J genes are TRBV7-9 and TRBJ2-4; D is unresolved. With 3 bases removed from V and 6 bases from J, the gap between germline ends came to 12 bases. Germline V CDR1 and CDR2: SEHNR, FQNEAQ (reference sequence). CDR3 length: 14 residues. CDR3 sequence reads: CASSLVGLGNIQYF. The CDR3 bases are TGTGCCAGCAGCTTGGTAGGGCTGGGAAACATTCAGTACTTC. The entire variable domain, with the rest obtained from reference TRBV7-9 and TRBJ2-4, is as follows: DTGVSQNPRHKITKRGQNVTFRCDPISEHNRLYWYRQTLGQGPEFLTYFQNEAQLEKSRLLSDRFSAERPKGSFSTLEIQRTEQGDSAMYLCASSLVGLGNIQYFGAGTRLSVL.

The genes are TRBV29-1 and TRBJ2-6, with TRBD1 matching over 7 bases. Per germline, CDR1 SQVTM and CDR2 ANQGSEA. The CDR3 has 14 amino acids. The CDR3 is CSFRGIGGANVLTF. CDR3 sequence (DNA): TGCAGTTTCAGGGGGATCGGTGGGGCCAACGTCCTGACTTTC.